This T cell receptor (beta chain) was recorded in a study of CD8 T cells in Susac syndrome. This CDR3 comprises 18 residues. V lost 0 bases, J lost 5 bases, and 14 bases stayed unmatched. Germline assignment: CDR1 LNHNV and CDR2 YYDKDF (reference sequence). Reverse transcription used roughly 0.5 to 1 ug RNA and random hexamers. TCRdb called the immunoSEQ multiplex PCR reads again in MiXCR, with one record for every CDR3 protein. In the table there are around 180,000 distinct CDR3 sequences, around 96% of which are singletons. This clonotype was sampled from a human donor with multiple sclerosis. The V call is TRBV15, the J call TRBJ2-3; 7 bases map to TRBD2. The sequencing sample was made of CD8+ T cells from PBMCs. The DNA of the CDR3 is TGTGCCACCAGCAGAGATTACTATCGGCGGGAGAAGCAAGATACGCAGTATTTT. The encoded protein is CATSRDYYRREKQDTQYF.